What follows is one T cell receptor (beta chain) and its context. The CDR3 runs to 14 residues. The V gene lost 2 bases and the J gene lost 2 bases, with 10 bases spanning the gap. Germline V gene lookup returns CDR1 MNHEY and CDR2 SMNVEV (reference sequence). This record belongs to a study of control samples from healthy donors and cancer patients. Using immunoSEQ multiplex PCR, the repertoire was profiled, and TCRdb retains in-frame clones only, with some absent. The sample contains around 130,000 clones, under 90% of which appear only once. This TCR was recovered from a man aged 50-59 years with head and neck cancer. This chain uses TRBV27 with TRBJ2-7, with D hard to call. What was sequenced was PBMCs. CDR3 sequence reads: CASSLRASTYEQYF. CDR3 nucleotides: TGTGCCAGCAGTTTACGAGCAAGTACCTACGAGCAGTACTTC.